This T cell receptor (beta chain) originates from a study of CD4 T cells in relation to SARS-CoV-2 and coronaviruses. The wider study: PBMCs were cultured with antigen for about eleven days before TCR beta sequencing. The negative reference was HIV-1 Nef peptide pool or peptide-free culture.

CDR1 and CDR2 (germline): MGHDK, SYGVNS. The CDR3 sequence is 14 residues long. V was pared by 6 bases and J by 4 bases, with 13 bases between. This clone was seen only a few times. Its cognate antigen is unknown. Whole-study results and caveats: The cross-reactivity analysis covered only spike protein, not other viral proteins.

Before the COVID-19 pandemic, during about 2010-2019, CD4+ T cells were taken from unexposed donors. After about 11 days of culture, CD4+ T cells were isolated. Measured with immunoSEQ multiplex PCR; TCRdb has only the in-frame clones, and not every one. The table records around 25,000 clones, around 76% of them present only once. The V and J genes are TRBV25-1 and TRBJ2-1; D not resolved. The sequencing sample was made of CD4+ T cells from PBMCs, cultured in vitro. The receptor's source is a human donor in good health. This CDR3 reads CASSALVQYNEQFF. The DNA for the CDR3 is TGTGCCAGCAGCGCCCTTGTCCAGTACAATGAGCAGTTCTTC.